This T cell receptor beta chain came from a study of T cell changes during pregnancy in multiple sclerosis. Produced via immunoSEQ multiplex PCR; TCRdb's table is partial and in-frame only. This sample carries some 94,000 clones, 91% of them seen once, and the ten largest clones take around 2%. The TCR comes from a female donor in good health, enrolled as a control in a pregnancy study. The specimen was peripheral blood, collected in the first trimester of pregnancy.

CDR3: CASSRWTGDVGYTF. The CDR3 DNA follows: TGTGCCAGCAGCAGGTGGACAGGGGATGTAGGCTACACCTTC. The rearrangement links TRBV5-5 to TRBJ1-2; TRBD1 matches 9 bases. CDR3 length: 14 residues. V trimming: 4 bases; J trimming: 8 bases; junction bases outside the gene matches: 9. The germline V gene has CDR1 SGHKS and CDR2 YYEKEE (reference sequence).